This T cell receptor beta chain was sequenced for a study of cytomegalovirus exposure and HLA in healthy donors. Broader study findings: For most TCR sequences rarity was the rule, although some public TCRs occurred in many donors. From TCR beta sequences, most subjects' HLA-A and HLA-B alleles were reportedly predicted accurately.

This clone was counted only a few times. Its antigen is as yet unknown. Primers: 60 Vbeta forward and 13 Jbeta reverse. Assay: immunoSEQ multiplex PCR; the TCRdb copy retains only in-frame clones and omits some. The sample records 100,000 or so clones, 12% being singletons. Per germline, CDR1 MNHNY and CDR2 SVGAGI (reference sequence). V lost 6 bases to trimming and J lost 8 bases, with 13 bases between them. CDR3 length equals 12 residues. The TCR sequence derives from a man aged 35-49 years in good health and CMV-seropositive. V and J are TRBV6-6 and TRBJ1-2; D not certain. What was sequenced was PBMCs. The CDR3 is CASSDSLEGYTF. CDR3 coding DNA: TGTGCCAGCAGCGACTCCCTCGAAGGCTACACCTTC.